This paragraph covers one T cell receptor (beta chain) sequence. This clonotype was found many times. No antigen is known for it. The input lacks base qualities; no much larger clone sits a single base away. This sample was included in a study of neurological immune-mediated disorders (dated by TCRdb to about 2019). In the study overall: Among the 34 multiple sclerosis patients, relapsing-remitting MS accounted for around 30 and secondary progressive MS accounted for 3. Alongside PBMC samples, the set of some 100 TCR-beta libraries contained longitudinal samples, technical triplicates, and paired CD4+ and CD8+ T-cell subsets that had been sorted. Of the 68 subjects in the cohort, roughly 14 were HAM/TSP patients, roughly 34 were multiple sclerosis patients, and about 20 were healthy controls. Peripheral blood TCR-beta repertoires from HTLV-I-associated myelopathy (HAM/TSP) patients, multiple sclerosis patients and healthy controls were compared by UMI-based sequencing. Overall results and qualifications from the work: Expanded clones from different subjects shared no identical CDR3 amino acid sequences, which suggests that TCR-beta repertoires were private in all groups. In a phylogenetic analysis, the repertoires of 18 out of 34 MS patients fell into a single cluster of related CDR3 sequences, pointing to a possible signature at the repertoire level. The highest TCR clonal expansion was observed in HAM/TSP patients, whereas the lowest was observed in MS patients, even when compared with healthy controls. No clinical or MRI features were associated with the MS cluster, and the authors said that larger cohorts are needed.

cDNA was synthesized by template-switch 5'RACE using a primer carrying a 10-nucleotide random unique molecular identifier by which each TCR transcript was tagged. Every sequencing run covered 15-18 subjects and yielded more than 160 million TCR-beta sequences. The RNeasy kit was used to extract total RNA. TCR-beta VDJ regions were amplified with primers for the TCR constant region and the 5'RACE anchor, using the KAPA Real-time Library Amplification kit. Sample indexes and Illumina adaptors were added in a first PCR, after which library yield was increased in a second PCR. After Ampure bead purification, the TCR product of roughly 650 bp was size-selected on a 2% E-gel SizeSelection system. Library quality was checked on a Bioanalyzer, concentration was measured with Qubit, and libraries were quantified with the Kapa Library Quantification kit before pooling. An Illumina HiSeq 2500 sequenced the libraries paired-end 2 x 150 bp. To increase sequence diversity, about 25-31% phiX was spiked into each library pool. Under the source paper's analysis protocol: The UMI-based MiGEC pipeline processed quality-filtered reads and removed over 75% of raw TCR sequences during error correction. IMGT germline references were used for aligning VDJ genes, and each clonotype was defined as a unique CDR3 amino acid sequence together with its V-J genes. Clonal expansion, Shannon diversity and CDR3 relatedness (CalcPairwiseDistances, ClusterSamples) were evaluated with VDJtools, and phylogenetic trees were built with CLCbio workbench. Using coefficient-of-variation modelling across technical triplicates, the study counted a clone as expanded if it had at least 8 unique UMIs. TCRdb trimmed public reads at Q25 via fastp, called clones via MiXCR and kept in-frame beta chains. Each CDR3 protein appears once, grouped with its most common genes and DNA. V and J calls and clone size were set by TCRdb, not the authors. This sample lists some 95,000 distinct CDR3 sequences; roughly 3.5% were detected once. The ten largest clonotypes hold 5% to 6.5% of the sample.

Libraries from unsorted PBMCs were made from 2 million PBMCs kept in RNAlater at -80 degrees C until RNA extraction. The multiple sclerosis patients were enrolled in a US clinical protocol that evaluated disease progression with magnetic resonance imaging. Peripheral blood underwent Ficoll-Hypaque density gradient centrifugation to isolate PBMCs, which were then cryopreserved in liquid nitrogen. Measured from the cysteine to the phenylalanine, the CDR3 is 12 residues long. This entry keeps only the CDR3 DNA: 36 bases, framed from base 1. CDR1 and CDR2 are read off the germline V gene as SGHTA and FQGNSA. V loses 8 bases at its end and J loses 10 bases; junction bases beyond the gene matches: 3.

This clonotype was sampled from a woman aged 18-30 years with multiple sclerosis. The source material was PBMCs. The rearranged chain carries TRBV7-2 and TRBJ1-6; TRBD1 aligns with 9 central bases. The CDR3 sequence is CASGTGNSPLHF. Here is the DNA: TGTGCCAGCGGGACAGGGAACTCACCCCTCCACTTT.